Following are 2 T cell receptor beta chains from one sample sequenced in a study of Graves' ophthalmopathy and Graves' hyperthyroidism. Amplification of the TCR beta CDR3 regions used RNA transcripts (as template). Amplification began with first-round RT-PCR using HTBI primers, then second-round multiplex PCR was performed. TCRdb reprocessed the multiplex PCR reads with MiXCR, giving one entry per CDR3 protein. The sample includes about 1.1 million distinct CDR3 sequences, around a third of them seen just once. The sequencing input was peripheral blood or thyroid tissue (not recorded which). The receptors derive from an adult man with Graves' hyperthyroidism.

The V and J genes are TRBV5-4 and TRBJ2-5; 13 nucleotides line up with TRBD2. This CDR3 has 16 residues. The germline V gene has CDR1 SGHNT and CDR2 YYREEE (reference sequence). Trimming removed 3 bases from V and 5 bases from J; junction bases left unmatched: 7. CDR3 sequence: CASSSTSGRDWETQYF. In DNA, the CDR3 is TGTGCCAGCAGCTCAACTAGCGGGAGGGACTGGGAGACCCAGTACTTC.

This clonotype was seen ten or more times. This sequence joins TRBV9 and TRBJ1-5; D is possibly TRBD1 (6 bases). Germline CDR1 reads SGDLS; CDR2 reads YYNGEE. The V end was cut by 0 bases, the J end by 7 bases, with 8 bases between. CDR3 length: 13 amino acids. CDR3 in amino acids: CASSVGGQQPQHF. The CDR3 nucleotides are TGTGCCAGCAGCGTAGGGGGGCAGCAGCCCCAGCATTTT.